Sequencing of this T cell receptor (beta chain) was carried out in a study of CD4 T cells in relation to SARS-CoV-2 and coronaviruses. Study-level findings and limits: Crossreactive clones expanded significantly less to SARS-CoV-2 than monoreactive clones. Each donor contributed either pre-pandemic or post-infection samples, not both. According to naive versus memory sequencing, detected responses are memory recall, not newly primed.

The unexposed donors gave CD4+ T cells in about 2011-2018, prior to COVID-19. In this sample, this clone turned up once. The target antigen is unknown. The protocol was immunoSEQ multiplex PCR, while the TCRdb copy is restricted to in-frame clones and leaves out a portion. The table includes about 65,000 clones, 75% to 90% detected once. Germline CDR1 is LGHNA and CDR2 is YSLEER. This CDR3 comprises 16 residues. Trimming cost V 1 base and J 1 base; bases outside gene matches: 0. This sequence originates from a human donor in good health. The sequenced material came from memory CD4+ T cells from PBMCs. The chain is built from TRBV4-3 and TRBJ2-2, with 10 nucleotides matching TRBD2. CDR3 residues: CASSQGTSGNTGELFF. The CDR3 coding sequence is TGCGCCAGCAGCCAAGGGACTAGCGGGAACACCGGGGAGCTGTTTTTT.